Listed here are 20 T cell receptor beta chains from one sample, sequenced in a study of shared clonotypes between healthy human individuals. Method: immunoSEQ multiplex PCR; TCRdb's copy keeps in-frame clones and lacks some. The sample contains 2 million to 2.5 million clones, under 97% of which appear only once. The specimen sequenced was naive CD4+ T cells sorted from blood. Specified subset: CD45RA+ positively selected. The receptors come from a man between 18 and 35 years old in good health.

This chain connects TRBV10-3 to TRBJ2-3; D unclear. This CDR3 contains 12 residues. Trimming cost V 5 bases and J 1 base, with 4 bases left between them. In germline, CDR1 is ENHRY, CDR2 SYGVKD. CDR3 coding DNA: TGTGCCATCAGTTTAGGCACAGATACGCAGTATTTT. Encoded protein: CAISLGTDTQYF.

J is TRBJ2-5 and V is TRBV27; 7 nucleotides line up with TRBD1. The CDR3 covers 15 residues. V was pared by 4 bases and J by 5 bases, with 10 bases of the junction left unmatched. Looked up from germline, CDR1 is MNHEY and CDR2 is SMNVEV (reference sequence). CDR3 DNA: TGTGCCAGCAGTTCCTCGACAGGGCATGGGGAGACCCAGTACTTC. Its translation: CASSSSTGHGETQYF.

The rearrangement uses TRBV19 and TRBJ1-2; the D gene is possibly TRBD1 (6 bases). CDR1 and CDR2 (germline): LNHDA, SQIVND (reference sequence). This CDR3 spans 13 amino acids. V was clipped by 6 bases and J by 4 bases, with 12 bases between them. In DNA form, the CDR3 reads TGTGCCAGTAGGATCAGGGGTGGCTATGGCTACACCTTC. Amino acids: CASRIRGGYGYTF.

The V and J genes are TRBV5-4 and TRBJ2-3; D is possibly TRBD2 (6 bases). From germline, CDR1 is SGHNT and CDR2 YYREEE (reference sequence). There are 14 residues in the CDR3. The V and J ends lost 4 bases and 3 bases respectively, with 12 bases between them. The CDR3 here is CASSGGFQTDTQYF. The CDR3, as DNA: TGTGCCAGCAGCGGAGGGTTCCAAACAGATACGCAGTATTTT. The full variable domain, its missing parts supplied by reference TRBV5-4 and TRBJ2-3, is ETGVTQSPTHLIKTRGQQVTLRCSSQSGHNTVSWYQQALGQGPQFIFQYYREEENGRGNFPPRFSGLQFPNYSSELNVNALELDDSALYLCASSGGFQTDTQYFGPGTRLTVL.

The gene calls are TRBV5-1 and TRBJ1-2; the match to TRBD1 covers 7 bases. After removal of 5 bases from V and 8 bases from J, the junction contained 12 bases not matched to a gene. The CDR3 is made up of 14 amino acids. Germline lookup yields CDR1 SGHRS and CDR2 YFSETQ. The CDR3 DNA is TGCGCCAGCAGACACCAAACAGGGGCGGAAGGCTACACCTTC. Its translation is CASRHQTGAEGYTF.

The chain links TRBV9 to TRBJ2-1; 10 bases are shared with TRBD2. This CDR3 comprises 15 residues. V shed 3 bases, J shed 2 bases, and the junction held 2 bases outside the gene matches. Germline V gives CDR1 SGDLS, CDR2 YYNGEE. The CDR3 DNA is TGTGCCAGCAGCGCCGGGACTAGCGCCTACAATGAGCAGTTCTTC. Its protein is CASSAGTSAYNEQFF.

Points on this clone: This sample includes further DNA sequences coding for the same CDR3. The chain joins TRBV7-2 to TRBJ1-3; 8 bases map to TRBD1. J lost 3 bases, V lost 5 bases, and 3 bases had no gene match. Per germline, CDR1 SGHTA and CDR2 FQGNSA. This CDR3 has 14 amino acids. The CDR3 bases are TGTGCCAGCAGCCCTGACAGGGGTGGAAACACCATATATTTT. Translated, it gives CASSPDRGGNTIYF.

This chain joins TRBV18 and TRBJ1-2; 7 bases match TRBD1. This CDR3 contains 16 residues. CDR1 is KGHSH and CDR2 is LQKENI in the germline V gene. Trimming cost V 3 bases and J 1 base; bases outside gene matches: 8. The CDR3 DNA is TGTGCCAGCTCACCCTCCGGGACAGCTGGTAACTATGGCTACACCTTC. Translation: CASSPSGTAGNYGYTF.

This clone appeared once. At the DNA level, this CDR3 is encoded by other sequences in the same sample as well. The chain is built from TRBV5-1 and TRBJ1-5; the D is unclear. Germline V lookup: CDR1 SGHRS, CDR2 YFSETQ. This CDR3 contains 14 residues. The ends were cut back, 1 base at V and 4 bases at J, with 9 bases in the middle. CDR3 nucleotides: TGCGCCAGCAGCTTGTCGGGAGGAAATCAGCCCCAGCATTTT. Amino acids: CASSLSGGNQPQHF.

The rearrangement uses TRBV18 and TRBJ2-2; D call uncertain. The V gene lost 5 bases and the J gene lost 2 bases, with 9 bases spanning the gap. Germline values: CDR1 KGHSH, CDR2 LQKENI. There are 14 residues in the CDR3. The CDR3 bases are TGTGCCAGCTCATCGGACCCAAACACCGGGGAGCTGTTTTTT. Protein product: CASSSDPNTGELFF.

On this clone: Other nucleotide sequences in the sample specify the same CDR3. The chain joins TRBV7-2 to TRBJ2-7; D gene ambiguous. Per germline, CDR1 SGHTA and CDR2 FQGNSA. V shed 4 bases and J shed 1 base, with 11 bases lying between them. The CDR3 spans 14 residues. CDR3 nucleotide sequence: TGTGCCAGCAGCTCCGACGGCGTGTCCTACGAGCAGTACTTC. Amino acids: CASSSDGVSYEQYF.

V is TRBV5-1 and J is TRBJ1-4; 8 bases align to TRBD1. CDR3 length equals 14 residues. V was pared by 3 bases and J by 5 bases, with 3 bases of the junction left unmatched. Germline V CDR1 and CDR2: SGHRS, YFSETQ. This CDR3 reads CASSSTGENEKLFF. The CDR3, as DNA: TGCGCCAGCAGCTCGACAGGGGAAAATGAAAAACTGTTTTTT.

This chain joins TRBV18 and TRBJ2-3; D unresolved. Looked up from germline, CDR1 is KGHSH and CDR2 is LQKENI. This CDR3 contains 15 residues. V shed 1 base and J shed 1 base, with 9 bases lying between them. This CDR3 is CASSPLPAGTDTQYF. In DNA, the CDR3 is TGTGCCAGCTCACCACTGCCCGCCGGCACAGATACGCAGTATTTT.

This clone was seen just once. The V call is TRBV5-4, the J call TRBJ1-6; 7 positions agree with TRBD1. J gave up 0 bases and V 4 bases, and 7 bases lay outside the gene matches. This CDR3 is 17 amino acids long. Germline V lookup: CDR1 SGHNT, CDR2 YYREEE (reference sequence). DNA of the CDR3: TGTGCCAGCAGCGTTCTGACAGGGAGCTCCTATAATTCACCCCTCCACTTT. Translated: CASSVLTGSSYNSPLHF. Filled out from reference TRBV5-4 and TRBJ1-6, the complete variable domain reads ETGVTQSPTHLIKTRGQQVTLRCSSQSGHNTVSWYQQALGQGPQFIFQYYREEENGRGNFPPRFSGLQFPNYSSELNVNALELDDSALYLCASSVLTGSSYNSPLHFGNGTRLTVT.

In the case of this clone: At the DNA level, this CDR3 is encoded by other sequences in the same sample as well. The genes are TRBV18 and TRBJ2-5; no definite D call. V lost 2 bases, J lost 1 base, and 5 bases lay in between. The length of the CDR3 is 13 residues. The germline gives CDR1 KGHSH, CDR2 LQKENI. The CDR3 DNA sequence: TGTGCCAGCTCACCAAATTCCCAAGAGACCCAGTACTTC. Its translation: CASSPNSQETQYF.

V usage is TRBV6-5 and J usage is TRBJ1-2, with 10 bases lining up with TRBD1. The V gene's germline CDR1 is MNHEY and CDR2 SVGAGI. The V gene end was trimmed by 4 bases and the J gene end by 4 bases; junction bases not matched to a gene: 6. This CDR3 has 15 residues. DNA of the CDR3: TGTGCCAGCAGTTCAGGGACAGGGGATAGCTATGGCTACACCTTC. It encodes CASSSGTGDSYGYTF.

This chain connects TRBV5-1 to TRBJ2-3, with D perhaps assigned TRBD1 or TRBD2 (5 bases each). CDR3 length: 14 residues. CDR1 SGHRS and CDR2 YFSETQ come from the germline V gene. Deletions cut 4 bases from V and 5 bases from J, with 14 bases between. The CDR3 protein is CASSRDLTQDTQYF. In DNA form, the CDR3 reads TGCGCCAGCAGCCGGGACCTGACCCAAGATACGCAGTATTTT.

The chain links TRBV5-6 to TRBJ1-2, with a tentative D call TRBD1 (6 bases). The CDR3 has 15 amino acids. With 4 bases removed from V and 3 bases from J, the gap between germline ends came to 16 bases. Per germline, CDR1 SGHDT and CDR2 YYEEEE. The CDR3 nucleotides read TGTGCCAGCAGCCCACGGGACACAGGACACTATGGCTACACCTTC. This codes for CASSPRDTGHYGYTF.

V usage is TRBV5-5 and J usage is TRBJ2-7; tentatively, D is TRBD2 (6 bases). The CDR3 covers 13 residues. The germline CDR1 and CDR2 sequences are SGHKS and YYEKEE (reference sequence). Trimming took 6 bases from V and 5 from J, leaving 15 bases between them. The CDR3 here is CASNERVRDEQYF. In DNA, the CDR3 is TGTGCCAGCAACGAGCGGGTCAGGGACGAGCAGTACTTC. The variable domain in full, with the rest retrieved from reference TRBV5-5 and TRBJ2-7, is DAGVTQSPTHLIKTRGQQVTLRCSPISGHKSVSWYQQVLGQGPQFIFQYYEKEERGRGNFPDRFSARQFPNYSSELNVNALLLGDSALYLCASNERVRDEQYFGPGTRLTVT.

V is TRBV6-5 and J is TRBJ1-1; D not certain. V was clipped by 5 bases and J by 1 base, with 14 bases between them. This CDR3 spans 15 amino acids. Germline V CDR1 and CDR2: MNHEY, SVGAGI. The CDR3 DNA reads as TGTGCCAGCAGTAATCCCTACCCACCGAACACTGAAGCTTTCTTT. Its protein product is CASSNPYPPNTEAFF.